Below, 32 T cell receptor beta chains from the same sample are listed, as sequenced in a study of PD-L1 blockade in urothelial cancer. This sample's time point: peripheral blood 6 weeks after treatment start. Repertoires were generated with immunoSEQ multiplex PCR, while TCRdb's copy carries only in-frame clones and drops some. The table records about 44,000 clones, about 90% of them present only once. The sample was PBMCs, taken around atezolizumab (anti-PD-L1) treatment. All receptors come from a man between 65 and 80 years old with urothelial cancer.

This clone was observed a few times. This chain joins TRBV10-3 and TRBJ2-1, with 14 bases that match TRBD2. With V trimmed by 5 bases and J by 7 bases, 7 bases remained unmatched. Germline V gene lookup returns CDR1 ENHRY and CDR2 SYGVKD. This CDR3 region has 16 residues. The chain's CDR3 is CAISIGLAGGGNEQFF. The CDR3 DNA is TGTGCCATCAGTATTGGACTAGCGGGAGGTGGGAATGAGCAGTTCTTC.

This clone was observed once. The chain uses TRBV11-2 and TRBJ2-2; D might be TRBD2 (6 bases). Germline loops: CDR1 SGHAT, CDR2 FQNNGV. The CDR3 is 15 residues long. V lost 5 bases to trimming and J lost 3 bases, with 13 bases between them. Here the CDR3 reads CASSPPGLHTGELFF. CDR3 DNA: TGTGCCAGCAGCCCTCCCGGACTACACACCGGGGAGCTGTTTTTT.

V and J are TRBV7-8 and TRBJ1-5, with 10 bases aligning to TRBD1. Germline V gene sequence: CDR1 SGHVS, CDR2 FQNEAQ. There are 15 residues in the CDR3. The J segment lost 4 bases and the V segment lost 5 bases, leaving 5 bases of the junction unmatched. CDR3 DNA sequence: TGTGCCAGCAGCCCCCGGGACAGGGGAAATCAGCCCCAGCATTTT. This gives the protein CASSPRDRGNQPQHF.

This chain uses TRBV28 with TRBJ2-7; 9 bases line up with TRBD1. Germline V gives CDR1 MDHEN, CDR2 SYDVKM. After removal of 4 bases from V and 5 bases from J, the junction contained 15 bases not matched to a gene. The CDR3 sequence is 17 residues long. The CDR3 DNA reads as TGTGCCAGCAGTTCCCCTCTTACAGGGGGCGGCGGTGACGAGCAGTACTTC. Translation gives CASSSPLTGGGGDEQYF.

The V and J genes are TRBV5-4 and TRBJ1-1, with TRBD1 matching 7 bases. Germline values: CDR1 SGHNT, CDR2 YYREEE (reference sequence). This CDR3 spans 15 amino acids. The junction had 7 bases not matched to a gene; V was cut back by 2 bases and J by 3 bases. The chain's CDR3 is CASSLLTGPDTEAFF. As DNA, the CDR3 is TGTGCCAGCAGCTTACTGACAGGGCCGGACACTGAAGCTTTCTTT.

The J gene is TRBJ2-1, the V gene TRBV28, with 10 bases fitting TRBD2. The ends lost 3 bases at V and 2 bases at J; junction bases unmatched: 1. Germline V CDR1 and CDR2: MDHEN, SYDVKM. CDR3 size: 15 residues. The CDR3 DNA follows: TGTGCCAGCAGTTTGGGGACTAGCGCCTACAATGAGCAGTTCTTC. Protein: CASSLGTSAYNEQFF.

This CDR3 is CASSLPGPSTDTQYF. In nucleotides, the CDR3 is TGTGCCAGCAGTTTACCAGGTCCTAGCACAGATACGCAGTATTTT. V usage is TRBV28 and J usage is TRBJ2-3; D uncertain. The CDR3 is made up of 15 amino acids. V was cut by 2 bases and J by 0 bases, with 9 bases left in between. Germline CDR1 reads MDHEN; CDR2 reads SYDVKM.

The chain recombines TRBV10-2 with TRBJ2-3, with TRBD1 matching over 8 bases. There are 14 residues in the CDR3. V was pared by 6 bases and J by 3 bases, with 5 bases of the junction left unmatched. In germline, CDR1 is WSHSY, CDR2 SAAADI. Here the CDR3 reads CASRVDRGTDTQYF. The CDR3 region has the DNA TGCGCCAGCAGAGTTGACAGGGGAACAGATACGCAGTATTTT.

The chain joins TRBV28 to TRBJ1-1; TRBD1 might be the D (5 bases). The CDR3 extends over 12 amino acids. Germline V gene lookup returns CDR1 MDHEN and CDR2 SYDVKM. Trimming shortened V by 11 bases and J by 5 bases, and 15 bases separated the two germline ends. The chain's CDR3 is CASWGVTTEAFF. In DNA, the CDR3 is TGTGCCTCTTGGGGGGTCACGACTGAAGCTTTCTTT.

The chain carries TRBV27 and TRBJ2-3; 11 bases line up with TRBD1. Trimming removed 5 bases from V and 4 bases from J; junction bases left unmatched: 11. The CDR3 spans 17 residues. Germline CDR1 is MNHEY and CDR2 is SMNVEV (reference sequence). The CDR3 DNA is TGTGCCAGCAGTCCCCAACTGCGGACAGGGGGCGCAGATACGCAGTATTTT. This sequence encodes CASSPQLRTGGADTQYF.

The CDR3 region is CASSSIQGQGGYTF. The CDR3 nucleotides read TGTGCCAGCAGCTCCATACAGGGGCAGGGAGGCTACACCTTC. The chain has TRBV5-6 and TRBJ1-2; 7 nucleotides match TRBD1. The CDR3 extends over 14 amino acids. Germline V gives CDR1 SGHDT, CDR2 YYEEEE. J gave up 8 bases and V 3 bases, and 10 bases lay outside the gene matches.

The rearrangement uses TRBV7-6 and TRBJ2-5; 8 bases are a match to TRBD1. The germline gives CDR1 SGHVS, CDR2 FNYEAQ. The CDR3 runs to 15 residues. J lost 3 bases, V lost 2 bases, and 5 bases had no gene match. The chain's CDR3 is CASSLSRGRKETQYF. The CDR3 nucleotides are TGTGCCAGCAGCTTAAGCAGGGGGCGAAAAGAGACCCAGTACTTC. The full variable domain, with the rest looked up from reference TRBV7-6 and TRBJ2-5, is GAGVSQSPRYKVTKRGQDVALRCDPISGHVSLYWYRQALGQGPEFLTYFNYEAQQDKSGLPNDRFSAERPEGSISTLTIQRTEQRDSAMYRCASSLSRGRKETQYFGPGTRLLVL.

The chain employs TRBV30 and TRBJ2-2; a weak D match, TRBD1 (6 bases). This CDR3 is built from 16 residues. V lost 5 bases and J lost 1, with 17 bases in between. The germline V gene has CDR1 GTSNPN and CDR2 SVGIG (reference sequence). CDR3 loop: CAWVLWGRGNTGELFF. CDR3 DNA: TGTGCCTGGGTGCTTTGGGGCAGGGGGAACACCGGGGAGCTGTTTTTT.

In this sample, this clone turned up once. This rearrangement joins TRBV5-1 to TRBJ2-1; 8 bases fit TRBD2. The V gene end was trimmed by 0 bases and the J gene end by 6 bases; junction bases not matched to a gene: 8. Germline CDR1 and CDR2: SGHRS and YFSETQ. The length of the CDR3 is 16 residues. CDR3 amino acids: CASSLDASGFINEQFF. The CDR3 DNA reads TGCGCCAGCAGCTTGGATGCTAGCGGGTTTATCAATGAGCAGTTCTTC.

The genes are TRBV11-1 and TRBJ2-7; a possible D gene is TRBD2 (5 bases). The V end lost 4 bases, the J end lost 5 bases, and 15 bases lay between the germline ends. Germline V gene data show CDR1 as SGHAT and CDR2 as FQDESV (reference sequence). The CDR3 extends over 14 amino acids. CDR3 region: CASSYDKGGHEQYF. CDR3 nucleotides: TGTGCCAGCAGCTACGACAAAGGAGGCCACGAGCAGTACTTC.

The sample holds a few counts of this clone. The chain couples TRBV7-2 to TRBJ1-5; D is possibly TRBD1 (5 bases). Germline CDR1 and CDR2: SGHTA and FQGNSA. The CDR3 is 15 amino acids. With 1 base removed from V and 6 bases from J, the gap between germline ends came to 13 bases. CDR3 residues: CASSLEGVVGQPQHF. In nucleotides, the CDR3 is TGTGCCAGCAGCTTAGAAGGGGTGGTGGGTCAGCCCCAGCATTTT.

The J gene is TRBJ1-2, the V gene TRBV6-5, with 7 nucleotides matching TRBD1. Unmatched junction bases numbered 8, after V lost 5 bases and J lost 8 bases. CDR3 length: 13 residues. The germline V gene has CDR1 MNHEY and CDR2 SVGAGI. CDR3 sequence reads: CASSNRDSRGYTF. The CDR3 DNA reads TGTGCCAGCAGTAACCGGGACAGTAGGGGCTACACCTTC.

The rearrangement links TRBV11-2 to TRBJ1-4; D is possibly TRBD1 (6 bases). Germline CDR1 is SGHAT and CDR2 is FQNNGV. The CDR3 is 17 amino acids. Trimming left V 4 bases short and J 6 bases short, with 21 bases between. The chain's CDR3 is CASSWGRGEKGDEKLFF. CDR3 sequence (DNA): TGTGCCAGCAGCTGGGGACGGGGGGAGAAGGGGGATGAAAAACTGTTTTTT.

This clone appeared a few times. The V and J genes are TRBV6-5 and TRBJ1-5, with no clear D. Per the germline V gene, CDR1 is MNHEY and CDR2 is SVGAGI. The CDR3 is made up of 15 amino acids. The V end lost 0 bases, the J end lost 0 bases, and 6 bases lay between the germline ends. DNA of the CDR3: TGTGCCAGCAGTTACTCGTTCTATAGCAATCAGCCCCAGCATTTT. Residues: CASSYSFYSNQPQHF.

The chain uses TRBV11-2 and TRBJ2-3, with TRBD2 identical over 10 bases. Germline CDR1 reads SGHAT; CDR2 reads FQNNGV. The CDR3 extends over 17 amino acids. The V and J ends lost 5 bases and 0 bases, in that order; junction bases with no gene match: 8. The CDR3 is CASSTDGTSVSTDTQYF. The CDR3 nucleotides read TGTGCCAGCAGCACAGATGGGACTAGCGTAAGCACAGATACGCAGTATTTT.

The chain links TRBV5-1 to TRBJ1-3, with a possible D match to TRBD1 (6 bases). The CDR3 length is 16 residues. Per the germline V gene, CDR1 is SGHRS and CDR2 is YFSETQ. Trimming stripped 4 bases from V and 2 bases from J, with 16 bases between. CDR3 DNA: TGCGCCAGCAGCGCCGCCCTGGACAGCCCTGGAAACACCATATATTTT. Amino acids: CASSAALDSPGNTIYF.

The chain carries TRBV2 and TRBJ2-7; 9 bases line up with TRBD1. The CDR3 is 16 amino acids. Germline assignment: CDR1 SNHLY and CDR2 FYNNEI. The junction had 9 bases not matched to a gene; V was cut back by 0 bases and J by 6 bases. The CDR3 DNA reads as TGTGCCAGCAGTGAAGCAACCGGGACAGGGTGGTCCGAGCAGTACTTC. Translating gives CASSEATGTGWSEQYF.

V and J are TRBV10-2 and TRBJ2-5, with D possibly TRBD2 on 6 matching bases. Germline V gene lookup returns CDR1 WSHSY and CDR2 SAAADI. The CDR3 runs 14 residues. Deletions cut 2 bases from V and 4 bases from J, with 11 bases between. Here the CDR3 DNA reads TGCGCCAGCAGTGAGACAACGCGGGGAGAGACCCAGTACTTC. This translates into CASSETTRGETQYF.

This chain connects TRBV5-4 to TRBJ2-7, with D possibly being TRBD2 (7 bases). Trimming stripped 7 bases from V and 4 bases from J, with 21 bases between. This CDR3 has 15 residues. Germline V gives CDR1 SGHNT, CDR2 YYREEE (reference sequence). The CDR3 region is CASAAGAGRRYEQYF. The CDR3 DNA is TGTGCCAGCGCCGCGGGGGCCGGGAGAAGGTACGAGCAGTACTTC. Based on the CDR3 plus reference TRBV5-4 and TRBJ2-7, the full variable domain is ETGVTQSPTHLIKTRGQQVTLRCSSQSGHNTVSWYQQALGQGPQFIFQYYREEENGRGNFPPRFSGLQFPNYSSELNVNALELDDSALYLCASAAGAGRRYEQYFGPGTRLTVT.

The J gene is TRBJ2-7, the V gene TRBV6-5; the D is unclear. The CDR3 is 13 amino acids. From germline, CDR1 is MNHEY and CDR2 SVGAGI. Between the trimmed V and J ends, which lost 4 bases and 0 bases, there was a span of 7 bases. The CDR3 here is CASSSLNSYEQYF. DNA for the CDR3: TGTGCCAGCAGTTCCCTAAACTCCTACGAGCAGTACTTC.

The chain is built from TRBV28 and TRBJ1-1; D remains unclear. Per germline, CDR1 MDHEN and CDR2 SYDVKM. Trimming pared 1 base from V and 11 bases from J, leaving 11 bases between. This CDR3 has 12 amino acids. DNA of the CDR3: TGTGCCAGCAGTTTATCCCGTTGGAGTGCTTTCTTT. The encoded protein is CASSLSRWSAFF.

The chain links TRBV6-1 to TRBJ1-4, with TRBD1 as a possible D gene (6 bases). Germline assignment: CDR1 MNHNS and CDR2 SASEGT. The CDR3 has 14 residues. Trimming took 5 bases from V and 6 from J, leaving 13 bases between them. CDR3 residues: CASSITGRDEKLFF. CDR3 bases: TGTGCCAGCAGTATAACAGGGCGGGATGAAAAACTGTTTTTT.

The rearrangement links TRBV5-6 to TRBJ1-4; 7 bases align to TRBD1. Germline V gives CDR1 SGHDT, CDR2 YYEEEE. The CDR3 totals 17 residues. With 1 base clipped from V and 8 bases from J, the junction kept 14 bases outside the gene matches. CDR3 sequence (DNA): TGTGCCAGCAGCTTGATCGCGGCAGGGGGATCGCACGAAAAACTGTTTTTT. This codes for CASSLIAAGGSHEKLFF.

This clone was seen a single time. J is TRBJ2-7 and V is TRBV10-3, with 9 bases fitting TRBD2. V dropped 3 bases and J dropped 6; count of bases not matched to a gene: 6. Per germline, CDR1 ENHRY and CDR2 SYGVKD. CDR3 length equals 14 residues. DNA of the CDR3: TGTGCCATCAGTGAACTAGCGGGTGGGGCCGAGCAGTACTTC. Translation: CAISELAGGAEQYF.

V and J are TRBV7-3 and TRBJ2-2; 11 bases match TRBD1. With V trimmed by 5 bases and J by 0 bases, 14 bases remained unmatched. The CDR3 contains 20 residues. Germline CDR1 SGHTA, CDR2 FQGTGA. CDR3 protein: CASSLRTGGTAGANTGELFF. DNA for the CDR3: TGTGCCAGCAGCCTTAGGACAGGGGGCACGGCGGGTGCGAACACCGGGGAGCTGTTTTTT.

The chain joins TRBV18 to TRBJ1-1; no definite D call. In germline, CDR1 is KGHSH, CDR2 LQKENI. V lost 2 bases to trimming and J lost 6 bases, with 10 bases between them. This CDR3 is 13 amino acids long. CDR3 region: CASSPIGGAEAFF. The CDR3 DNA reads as TGTGCCAGCTCACCAATAGGAGGAGCTGAAGCTTTCTTT.

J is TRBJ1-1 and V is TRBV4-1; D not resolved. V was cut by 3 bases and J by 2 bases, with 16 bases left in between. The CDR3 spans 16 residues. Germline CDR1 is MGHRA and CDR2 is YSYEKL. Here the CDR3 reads CASSQGSNRGNTEAFF. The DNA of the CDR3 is TGCGCCAGCAGCCAGGGTTCCAACCGGGGTAACACTGAAGCTTTCTTT.